Shown below are 9 T cell receptor beta chains from a single sample sequenced in a study of blood T cell repertoires in COVID-19. Profiling relied on immunoSEQ multiplex PCR, and the TCRdb table lists in-frame clones only, not all of them. The sample records 89,000 or so clones, 70% to 90% being singletons. The sample was peripheral blood. The receptors were gathered from a man aged 45 to 65 with COVID-19, enrolled during active disease.

This clone was seen just once. The chain employs TRBV21-1 and TRBJ2-1; the D call of TRBD2 is as the table states it, not checked on the DNA. TRBV21-1 is flagged as a pseudogene. This CDR3 is 13 amino acids long. The CDR3 loop reads CASSATREDEQFF. CDR3 DNA: TGTGCCAGCAGCGCCACTAGAGAAGATGAGCAGTTCTTC.

This chain links TRBV5-5 with TRBJ2-2; 14 nucleotides align to TRBD2. Germline V gene sequence: CDR1 SGHKS, CDR2 YYEKEE (reference sequence). J lost 7 bases, V lost 4 bases, and 9 bases had no gene match. The CDR3 is 17 amino acids. The CDR3 loop is CASSVLRTSGGNGELFF. As DNA, the CDR3 is TGTGCCAGCAGCGTACTAAGGACTAGCGGGGGGAACGGGGAGCTGTTTTTT.

This clone was counted once. V and J are TRBV7-3 and TRBJ1-2, with D possibly matching TRBD1 (5 bases). CDR1 SGHTA and CDR2 FQGTGA come from the germline V gene. CDR3 size: 14 residues. V lost 5 bases to trimming and J lost 2 bases, with 12 bases between them. CDR3 bases: TGTGCCAGCAGCCCAGACGGGGGGAACTATGGCTACACCTTC. It specifies CASSPDGGNYGYTF.

This clone was counted once. The chain is built from TRBV2 and TRBJ2-2, with a possible D match to TRBD2 (6 bases). This CDR3 spans 16 amino acids. Trimming took 4 bases from V and 2 from J, leaving 14 bases between them. The germline CDR1 and CDR2 sequences are SNHLY and FYNNEI. This CDR3 reads CASSVLAGLNTGELFF. The CDR3, as DNA: TGTGCCAGCAGTGTGCTGGCGGGGCTAAACACCGGGGAGCTGTTTTTT.

This clone has only one observation. V gene TRBV5-4 combines with J gene TRBJ2-1, with 12 bases that match TRBD2. The CDR3 covers 17 residues. Unmatched junction bases numbered 9, after V lost 4 bases and J lost 4 bases. Germline V gives CDR1 SGHNT, CDR2 YYREEE (reference sequence). The CDR3 bases are TGTGCCAGCAGCCGGTCTAGCGGGGGGGACCCATACAATGAGCAGTTCTTC. This codes for CASSRSSGGDPYNEQFF.

CDR3: CASSAPQGAKTEAFF. The CDR3 region has the DNA TGCGCCAGCAGCGCACCACAGGGGGCGAAGACTGAAGCTTTCTTT. The rearrangement uses TRBV5-1 and TRBJ1-1; 9 bases map to TRBD1. Germline CDR1 and CDR2: SGHRS and YFSETQ. The V gene end was trimmed by 4 bases and the J gene end by 5 bases; junction bases not matched to a gene: 9. The CDR3 contains 15 residues.

This chain uses TRBV9 with TRBJ2-3, with a weak D call TRBD2 (5 bases). Trimming took off 3 bases at V and 3 bases at J, with 11 bases between the two ends. This CDR3 contains 14 residues. Germline loops: CDR1 SGDLS, CDR2 YYNGEE. The CDR3: CASSEWTGTDTQYF. In DNA form, the CDR3 reads TGTGCCAGCAGCGAATGGACTGGGACAGATACGCAGTATTTT.

The rearrangement uses TRBV7-9 and TRBJ2-2, with D hard to call. Per the germline V gene, CDR1 is SEHNR and CDR2 is FQNEAQ (reference sequence). The V gene lost 6 bases and the J gene lost 6 bases, with 14 bases spanning the gap. CDR3 length: 14 residues. This CDR3 is CASSNQTNPGELFF. The DNA for the CDR3 is TGTGCCAGCAGTAATCAAACTAATCCCGGGGAGCTGTTTTTT.

V usage is TRBV3-1 (or the pseudogene TRBV3-2) and J usage is TRBJ2-2; TRBD1 matches at 8 bases. With V trimmed by 5 bases and J by 6 bases, 11 bases remained unmatched. Germline CDR1 reads LGHDT; CDR2 reads YNNKEL (reference sequence). The CDR3 is 16 residues long. CDR3: CASSTTGGSGAGELFF. The CDR3 DNA sequence: TGTGCCAGCAGCACTACAGGGGGATCTGGTGCCGGGGAGCTGTTTTTT.